Listed here is a single T cell receptor beta chain. Profiled with immunoSEQ multiplex PCR; TCRdb holds only in-frame clones, not every one. Here the sample spans about 130,000 clones, over 90% being singletons. Trimming took 1 base from V and 5 from J, leaving 11 bases between them. Germline CDR1 SNHLY, CDR2 FYNNEI. This CDR3 has 14 residues. This record belongs to a study of T cell responses to AZD1222 COVID-19 vaccine. For the study at large: Recipients boosted at about 4 weeks or about 12 weeks are pooled.

The rearrangement uses TRBV2 and TRBJ2-5; the D is unclear. This TCR was sampled from an adult in good health. This specimen consisted of peripheral blood, obtained on day 0 of AZD1222 vaccination. CDR3 sequence reads: CASSEGRNAETQYF. For the CDR3, the DNA is TGTGCCAGCAGTGAAGGTCGGAATGCGGAGACCCAGTACTTC.